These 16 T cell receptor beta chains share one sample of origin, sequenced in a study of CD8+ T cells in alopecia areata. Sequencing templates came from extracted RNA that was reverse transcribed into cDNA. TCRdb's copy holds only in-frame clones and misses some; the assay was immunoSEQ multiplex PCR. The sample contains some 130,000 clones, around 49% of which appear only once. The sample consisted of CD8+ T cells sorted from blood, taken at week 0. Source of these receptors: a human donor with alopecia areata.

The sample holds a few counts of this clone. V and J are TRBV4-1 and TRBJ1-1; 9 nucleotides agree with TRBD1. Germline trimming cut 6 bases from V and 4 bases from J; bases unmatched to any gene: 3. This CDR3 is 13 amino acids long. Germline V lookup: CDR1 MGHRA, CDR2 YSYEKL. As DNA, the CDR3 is TGCGCCAGCAGACGGACAGGGGCCACTGAAGCTTTCTTT. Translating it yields CASRRTGATEAFF.

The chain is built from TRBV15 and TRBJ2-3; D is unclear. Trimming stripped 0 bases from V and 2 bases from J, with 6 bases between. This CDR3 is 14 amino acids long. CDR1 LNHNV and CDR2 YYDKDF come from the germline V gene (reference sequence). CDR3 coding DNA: TGTGCCACCAGCAGAGATGGTGCCACAGATACGCAGTATTTT. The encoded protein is CATSRDGATDTQYF.

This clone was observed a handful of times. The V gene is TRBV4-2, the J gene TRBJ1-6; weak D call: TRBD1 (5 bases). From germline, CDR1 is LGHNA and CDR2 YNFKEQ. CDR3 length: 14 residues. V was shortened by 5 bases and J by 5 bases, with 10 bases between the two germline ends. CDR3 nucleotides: TGTGCCAGCAGCGCGGGGCGACATAATTCACCCCTCCACTTT. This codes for CASSAGRHNSPLHF.

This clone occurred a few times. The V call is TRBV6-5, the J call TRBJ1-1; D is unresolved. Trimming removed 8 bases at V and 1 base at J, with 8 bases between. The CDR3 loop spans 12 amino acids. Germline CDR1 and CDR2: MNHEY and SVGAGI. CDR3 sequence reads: CASQDGNTEAFF. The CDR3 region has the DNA TGTGCCAGCCAGGACGGGAACACTGAAGCTTTCTTT.

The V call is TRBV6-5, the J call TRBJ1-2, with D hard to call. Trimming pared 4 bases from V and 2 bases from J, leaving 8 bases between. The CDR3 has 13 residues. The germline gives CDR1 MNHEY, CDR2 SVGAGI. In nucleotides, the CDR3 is TGTGCCAGCAGTTTGGACGGGAACTATGGCTACACCTTC. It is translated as CASSLDGNYGYTF.

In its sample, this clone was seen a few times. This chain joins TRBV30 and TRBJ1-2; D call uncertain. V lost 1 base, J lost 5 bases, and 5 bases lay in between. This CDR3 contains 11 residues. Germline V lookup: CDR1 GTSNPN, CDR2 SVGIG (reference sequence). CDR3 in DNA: TGTGCCTGGAGTGCGATTTATGGCTACACCTTC. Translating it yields CAWSAIYGYTF.

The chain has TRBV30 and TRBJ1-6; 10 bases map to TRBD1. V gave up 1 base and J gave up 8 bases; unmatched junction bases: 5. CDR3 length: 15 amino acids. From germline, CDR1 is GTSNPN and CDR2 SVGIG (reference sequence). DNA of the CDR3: TGTGCCTGGAGTGGGACAGGGGGAGGTGATTCACCCCTCCACTTT. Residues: CAWSGTGGGDSPLHF. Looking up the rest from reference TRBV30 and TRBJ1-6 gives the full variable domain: SQTIHQWPATLVQPVGSPLSLECTVEGTSNPNLYWYRQAAGRGLQLLFYSVGIGQISSEVPQNLSASRPQDRQFILSSKKLLLSDSGFYLCAWSGTGGGDSPLHFGNGTRLTVT.

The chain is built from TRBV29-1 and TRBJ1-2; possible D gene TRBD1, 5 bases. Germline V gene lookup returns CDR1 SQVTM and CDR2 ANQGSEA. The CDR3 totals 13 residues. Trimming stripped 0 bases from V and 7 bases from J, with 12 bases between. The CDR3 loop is CSVEDPGLGGYTF. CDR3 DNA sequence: TGCAGCGTTGAAGATCCAGGGTTGGGTGGCTACACCTTC.

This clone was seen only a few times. In DNA form, the CDR3 reads TGTGCCAGCAGTTGGCATGGAACTAATGAAAAACTGTTTTTT. Translation gives CASSWHGTNEKLFF. This chain links TRBV6-5 with TRBJ1-4; D gene ambiguous. The V gene's germline CDR1 is MNHEY and CDR2 SVGAGI. Trimming shortened V by 4 bases and J by 1 base, and 7 bases separated the two germline ends. There are 14 residues in the CDR3.

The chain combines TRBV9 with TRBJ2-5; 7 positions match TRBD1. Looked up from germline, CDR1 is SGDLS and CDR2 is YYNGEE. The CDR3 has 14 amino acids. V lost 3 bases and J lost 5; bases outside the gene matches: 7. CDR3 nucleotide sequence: TGTGCCAGCAGCGCTGGACAGGACGGGGAGACCCAGTACTTC. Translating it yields CASSAGQDGETQYF.

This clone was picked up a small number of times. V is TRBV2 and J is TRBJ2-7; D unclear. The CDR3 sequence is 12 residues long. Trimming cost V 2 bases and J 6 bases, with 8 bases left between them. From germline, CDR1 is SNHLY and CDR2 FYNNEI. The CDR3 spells CASSELQVEQYF. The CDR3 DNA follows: TGTGCCAGCAGTGAATTGCAGGTCGAGCAGTACTTC.

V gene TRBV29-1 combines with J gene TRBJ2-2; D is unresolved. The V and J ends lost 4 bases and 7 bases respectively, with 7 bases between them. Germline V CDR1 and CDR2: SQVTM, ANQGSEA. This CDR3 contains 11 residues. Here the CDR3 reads CSVVSLGELFF. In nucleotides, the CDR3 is TGCAGCGTTGTGAGCCTCGGGGAGCTGTTTTTT.

The CDR3 here is CASSPDRAETQYF. CDR3 coding DNA: TGCGCCAGCAGTCCAGACAGGGCAGAGACCCAGTACTTC. The chain carries TRBV5-1 and TRBJ2-5; 7 bases fit TRBD1. The length of the CDR3 is 13 residues. Germline V gene sequence: CDR1 SGHRS, CDR2 YFSETQ. V trimming: 5 bases; J trimming: 4 bases; junction bases outside the gene matches: 5.

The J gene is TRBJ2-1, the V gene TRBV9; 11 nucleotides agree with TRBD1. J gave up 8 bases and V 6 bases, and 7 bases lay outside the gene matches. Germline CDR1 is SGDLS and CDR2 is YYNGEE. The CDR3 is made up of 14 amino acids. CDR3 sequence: CASMGTGGGHEQFF. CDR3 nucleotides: TGTGCCAGCATGGGGACAGGGGGAGGCCATGAGCAGTTCTTC. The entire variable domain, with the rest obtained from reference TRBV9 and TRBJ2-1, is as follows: DSGVTQTPKHLITATGQRVTLRCSPRSGDLSVYWYQQSLDQGLQFLIQYYNGEERAKGNILERFSAQQFPDLHSELNLSSLELGDSALYFCASMGTGGGHEQFFGPGTRLTVL.

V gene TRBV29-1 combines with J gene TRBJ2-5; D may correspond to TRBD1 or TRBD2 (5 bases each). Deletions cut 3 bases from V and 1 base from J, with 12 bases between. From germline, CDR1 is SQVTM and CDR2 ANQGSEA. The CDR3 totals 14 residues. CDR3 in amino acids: CSVDLGTAQETQYF. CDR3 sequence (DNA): TGCAGCGTTGATTTAGGGACGGCCCAAGAGACCCAGTACTTC.

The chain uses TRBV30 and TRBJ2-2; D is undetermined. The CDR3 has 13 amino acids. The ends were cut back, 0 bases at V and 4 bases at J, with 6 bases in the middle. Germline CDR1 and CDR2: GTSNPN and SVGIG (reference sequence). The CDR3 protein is CAWSVLGTGELFF. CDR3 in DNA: TGTGCCTGGAGTGTACTTGGCACCGGGGAGCTGTTTTTT.